The 21 T cell receptor beta chains listed next were all sequenced from one sample in a study of cytomegalovirus exposure and HLA in healthy donors. Amplification used 60 Vbeta primers and 13 Jbeta primers. Using immunoSEQ multiplex PCR, the repertoire was profiled, and TCRdb retains in-frame clones only, with some absent. The sample holds 79,000 or so clones, more than 65% seen once. Sequencing was carried out using PBMCs. These receptors were obtained from a woman aged 40 to 50 in good health and CMV-seropositive.

This clone was seen more than once but under ten times. V is TRBV15 and J is TRBJ1-1; D is perhaps TRBD1 (5 bases). V was cut by 8 bases and J by 5 bases, with 15 bases left in between. The germline V gene encodes CDR1 LNHNV and CDR2 YYDKDF (reference sequence). The CDR3 has 13 amino acids. The chain's CDR3 is CATSTPGRTEAFF. CDR3 in DNA: TGTGCCACCTCCACCCCAGGGAGGACTGAAGCTTTCTTT.

The V and J genes are TRBV6-1 and TRBJ2-2; 7 bases match TRBD2. The CDR3 is 19 residues long. J lost 6 bases, V lost 3 bases, and 19 bases had no gene match. In germline, CDR1 is MNHNS, CDR2 SASEGT. The CDR3 spells CASSDQNGSGGSKAGELFF. DNA of the CDR3: TGTGCCAGCAGTGACCAAAATGGGTCCGGCGGGAGCAAGGCCGGGGAGCTGTTTTTT.

The chain couples TRBV28 to TRBJ1-2; D gene unclear. V dropped 4 bases and J dropped 5 bases, with 5 bases sitting between them. The CDR3 has 11 amino acids. CDR1 and CDR2 (germline): MDHEN, SYDVKM. CDR3 DNA sequence: TGTGCCAGCAGTTGGCTTTATGGCTACACCTTC. Translated: CASSWLYGYTF.

The V and J genes are TRBV19 and TRBJ1-4; 9 nucleotides match TRBD1. CDR3 length: 16 residues. With 7 bases clipped from V and 6 bases from J, the junction kept 12 bases outside the gene matches. CDR1 and CDR2 from the germline V gene are LNHDA and SQIVND (reference sequence). The CDR3 loop reads CASMRGQGRRYEKLFF. CDR3 DNA sequence: TGTGCCAGTATGAGGGGACAGGGAAGGAGATATGAAAAACTGTTTTTT.

This chain connects TRBV7-2 to TRBJ2-7, with a possible D match to TRBD2 (5 bases). Trimming cost V 1 base and J 0 bases, with 13 bases left between them. CDR1 and CDR2 (germline): SGHTA, FQGNSA. This CDR3 region has 16 residues. CDR3 sequence reads: CASSLGIGESSYEQYF. Written as DNA, the CDR3 is TGTGCCAGCAGCTTAGGTATCGGGGAAAGCTCCTACGAGCAGTACTTC.

The chain joins TRBV6-5 to TRBJ1-3, with a weak D call TRBD1 (6 bases). V was cut by 2 bases and J by 4 bases, with 9 bases left in between. The CDR3 totals 14 residues. The germline gives CDR1 MNHEY, CDR2 SVGAGI. CDR3 DNA: TGTGCCAGCAGTTACGGCAGGGGAGGAAACACCATATATTTT. As protein: CASSYGRGGNTIYF.

J is TRBJ1-2 and V is TRBV19; TRBD1 matches at 10 bases. This CDR3 contains 13 residues. The V and J ends lost 3 bases and 8 bases, in that order; junction bases with no gene match: 3. In germline, CDR1 is LNHDA, CDR2 SQIVND (reference sequence). The CDR3 reads CASSMRDRGGYTF. In DNA, the CDR3 is TGTGCCAGTAGTATGAGGGACAGGGGCGGCTACACCTTC.

The chain employs TRBV7-9 and TRBJ1-4, with no clear D. With 5 bases removed from V and 4 bases from J, the gap between germline ends came to 14 bases. Germline loops: CDR1 SEHNR, CDR2 FQNEAQ (reference sequence). The CDR3 contains 15 residues. The CDR3 bases are TGTGCCAGCAGCCCGTCAGTCTCGGGTAATGAAAAACTGTTTTTT. This translates into CASSPSVSGNEKLFF.

The chain couples TRBV5-4 to TRBJ2-1; 11 bases agree with TRBD2. The J segment lost 6 bases and the V segment lost 2 bases, leaving 10 bases of the junction unmatched. The germline CDR1 and CDR2 sequences are SGHNT and YYREEE (reference sequence). The CDR3 runs 17 residues. The CDR3 here is CASSFRSGGVSGNEQFF. In DNA, the CDR3 is TGTGCCAGCAGCTTCCGTAGCGGGGGGGTGTCGGGCAATGAGCAGTTCTTC.

This chain links TRBV7-2 with TRBJ2-5; TRBD2 matches 7 bases. V gave up 4 bases and J gave up 2 bases; unmatched junction bases: 7. There are 15 residues in the CDR3. Germline CDR1 and CDR2: SGHTA and FQGNSA. CDR3 sequence (DNA): TGTGCCAGCAGCTCCGGGACTATCGTTCAAGAGACCCAGTACTTC. It codes for CASSSGTIVQETQYF.

The chain couples TRBV5-1 to TRBJ2-2; D not resolved. The CDR3 is 14 amino acids. Per germline, CDR1 SGHRS and CDR2 YFSETQ. Trimming removed 5 bases from V and 0 bases from J, with 8 bases in between. The CDR3 DNA reads TGCGCCAGCAGACAGTTCGCGAACACCGGGGAGCTGTTTTTT. The encoded protein is CASRQFANTGELFF.

The chain is built from TRBV28 and TRBJ1-2; 9 positions match TRBD1. The CDR3 spans 13 residues. CDR1 and CDR2 from the germline V gene are MDHEN and SYDVKM. Germline trimming cut 10 bases from V and 4 bases from J; bases unmatched to any gene: 7. Here the CDR3 DNA reads TGTGCCATTTGGGACAGGGTGGCCTATGGCTACACCTTC. This gives the protein CAIWDRVAYGYTF.

This clone was found a few times. Here the CDR3 DNA reads TGTGCCTGGAGTGGTGCCTATCATGGCTACACCTTC. Protein product: CAWSGAYHGYTF. V usage is TRBV30 and J usage is TRBJ1-2; no clear D gene. CDR1 is GTSNPN, CDR2 SVGIG, per germline (reference sequence). The CDR3 is made up of 12 amino acids. V was shortened by 1 base and J by 6 bases, with 9 bases between the two germline ends.

The chain joins TRBV4-3 to TRBJ2-3, with a weak D call TRBD2 (5 bases). The germline V gene has CDR1 LGHNA and CDR2 YSLEER. Trimming stripped 4 bases from V and 6 bases from J, with 17 bases between. The CDR3 loop spans 15 amino acids. CDR3 amino acids: CASSRLLRAADTQYF. The CDR3 DNA reads as TGCGCCAGCAGCCGACTTCTGAGAGCGGCGGATACGCAGTATTTT.

The chain carries TRBV25-1 and TRBJ1-1; D call uncertain. Trimming stripped 3 bases from V and 11 bases from J, with 19 bases between. The CDR3 runs to 14 residues. Germline V gives CDR1 MGHDK, CDR2 SYGVNS. The CDR3 DNA follows: TGTGCCAGCAGTGATTCCTACCCTGTGAGAGGCGCTTTCTTT. Translated, it gives CASSDSYPVRGAFF.

The V gene is TRBV6-6, the J gene TRBJ1-4; D is undetermined. Trimming took off 5 bases at V and 0 bases at J, with 13 bases between the two ends. Germline V gene lookup returns CDR1 MNHNY and CDR2 SVGAGI (reference sequence). This CDR3 region has 16 residues. CDR3: CASSPLTAATNEKLFF. CDR3 bases: TGTGCCAGCAGTCCCCTAACGGCGGCAACTAATGAAAAACTGTTTTTT.

The chain employs TRBV4-1 and TRBJ1-3; perhaps TRBD1 as D (5 bases). This CDR3 contains 16 residues. The germline V and J ends were trimmed by 1 base and 4 bases, with 14 bases remaining between them. Germline V CDR1 and CDR2: MGHRA, YSYEKL. The chain's CDR3 is CASSQVQGRSGNTIYF. The CDR3 coding sequence is TGCGCCAGCAGCCAAGTGCAGGGCAGATCCGGAAACACCATATATTTT.

The J gene is TRBJ1-1, the V gene TRBV5-6; D is ambiguous. Trimming shortened V by 7 bases and J by 1 base, and 8 bases separated the two germline ends. Germline-derived CDR1 and CDR2 are SGHDT and YYEEEE. The CDR3 is made up of 12 amino acids. DNA of the CDR3: TGTGCCAGCGGCCGACAGAACACTGAAGCTTTCTTT. It specifies CASGRQNTEAFF. The full variable domain, with the rest looked up from reference TRBV5-6 and TRBJ1-1, is DAGVTQSPTHLIKTRGQQVTLRCSPKSGHDTVSWYQQALGQGPQFIFQYYEEEERQRGNFPDRFSGHQFPNYSSELNVNALLLGDSALYLCASGRQNTEAFFGQGTRLTVV.

The chain carries TRBV6-1 and TRBJ2-7; tentative D call: TRBD2 (7 bases). The germline V gene has CDR1 MNHNS and CDR2 SASEGT. The V end was cut by 4 bases, the J end by 3 bases, with 16 bases between. This CDR3 region has 15 residues. As DNA, the CDR3 is TGTGCCAGCAGTGGCGGCGGGGGCTTGAGCTACGAGCAGTACTTC. Translating it yields CASSGGGGLSYEQYF.

The chain employs TRBV28 and TRBJ1-2; D is undetermined. Germline V gene data show CDR1 as MDHEN and CDR2 as SYDVKM. Trimming stripped 6 bases from V and 3 bases from J, with 11 bases between. CDR3 size: 13 residues. The CDR3 loop is CASRYPGDYGYTF. The CDR3 nucleotides read TGTGCCAGCAGATACCCGGGTGACTATGGCTACACCTTC.

The chain recombines TRBV4-1 with TRBJ2-7; tentatively, D is TRBD2 (6 bases). Germline CDR1 MGHRA, CDR2 YSYEKL. The CDR3 spans 16 residues. Trimming removed 2 bases from V and 2 bases from J, with 16 bases in between. The CDR3 loop reads CASSQYSSANTYEQYF. DNA of the CDR3: TGCGCCAGCAGCCAATACTCTAGCGCAAATACCTACGAGCAGTACTTC.